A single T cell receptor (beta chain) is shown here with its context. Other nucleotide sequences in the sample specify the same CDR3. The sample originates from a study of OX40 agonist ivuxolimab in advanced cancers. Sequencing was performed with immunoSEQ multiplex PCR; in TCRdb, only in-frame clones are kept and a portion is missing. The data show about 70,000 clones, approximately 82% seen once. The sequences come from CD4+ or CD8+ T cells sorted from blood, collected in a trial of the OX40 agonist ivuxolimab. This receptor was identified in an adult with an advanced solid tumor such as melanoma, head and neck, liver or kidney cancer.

The CDR3 DNA reads as TGCGCCAGCAGCTTAAACCAAGAGACCCAGTACTTC. This encodes CASSLNQETQYF. This rearrangement joins TRBV5-1 to TRBJ2-5; D uncertain. Trimming removed 2 bases at V and 0 bases at J, with 2 bases between. The CDR3 extends over 12 amino acids. Germline values: CDR1 SGHRS, CDR2 YFSETQ.